This T cell receptor beta chain appears in the sequencing data of a study of early T cells in non-severe SARS-CoV-2 infection. Findings of the study overall: Using VDJdb, the matching emphasized anti-spike CD8 responses while missing private and CD4 specificities.

This clonotype was seen only a few times. Its antigen is undetermined. TCRdb ran MiXCR on the 5' RACE reads and lists one entry per CDR3 protein. The data show 75,000 to 80,000 distinct CDR3 sequences, with 11% seen just once and around 12% held by the top ten. The V end lost 1 base, the J end lost 4 bases, and 13 bases lay between the germline ends. This CDR3 is 14 amino acids long. Germline-derived CDR1 and CDR2 are DFQATT and SNEGSKA (reference sequence). This receptor was identified in an adult who was a healthcare worker with PCR-confirmed SARS-CoV-2 infection or an uninfected control (not recorded which). Sequenced material: whole blood, taken at baseline. The chain employs TRBV20-1 and TRBJ1-1; D ambiguous. CDR3 sequence reads: CSARVRSEGTEAFF. The CDR3 DNA is TGCAGTGCTAGAGTTAGGAGTGAGGGCACTGAAGCTTTCTTT.